One and the same sample provided the 13 T cell receptor beta chains below, sequenced in a study of blood T cell repertoires in COVID-19 (dated by TCRdb to the early 2020s). Preparation of the library involved the immunoSEQ multiplex PCR assay. TCRdb limited this immuneACCESS table to in-frame rearrangements with V and J called. A share of clones is missing; checked studies link under half to unresolved V genes, and the rest is unexplained. The sample table contains 210,000 or so clones; only one count was recorded for 75% to 90% of them. The ten largest make up around 5% of the sample. Source material: peripheral blood. All receptors come from a human donor in a cohort sampled during active COVID-19.

The chain couples TRBV9 to TRBJ2-2, with 7 bases lining up with TRBD2. V lost 2 bases, J lost 6 bases, and 10 bases stayed unmatched. In germline, CDR1 is SGDLS, CDR2 YYNGEE. The CDR3 consists of 16 residues. As DNA, the CDR3 is TGTGCCAGCAGCGTGTTGAGGGAGGGCCGCGCCGGGGAGCTGTTTTTT. Its translation: CASSVLREGRAGELFF.

The CDR3 reads CASSSATRRYEQYF. The CDR3 DNA is TGTGCCAGCAGTTCGGCGACTAGAAGGTACGAGCAGTACTTC. This sequence joins TRBV6-5 and TRBJ2-7, with a possible D match to TRBD2 (6 bases). The CDR3 consists of 14 residues. Trimming removed 4 bases from V and 4 bases from J, with 14 bases in between. Germline lookup yields CDR1 MNHEY and CDR2 SVGAGI.

This clone was seen once. The chain is built from TRBV5-1 and TRBJ1-4; 8 bases agree with TRBD1. V lost 4 bases to trimming and J lost 7 bases; unmatched junction nucleotides: 9. The germline gives CDR1 SGHRS, CDR2 YFSETQ. CDR3 length equals 15 residues. Here the CDR3 DNA reads TGCGCCAGCAGCCTAAACGACAGGGGCGGTGAAAAACTGTTTTTT. Encoded protein: CASSLNDRGGEKLFF.

The V and J genes are TRBV30 and TRBJ2-1; TRBD2 is a possible D gene (6 bases). The CDR3 totals 17 residues. The germline V and J ends were trimmed by 4 bases and 1 base, with 20 bases remaining between them. CDR1 and CDR2 from the germline V gene are GTSNPN and SVGIG (reference sequence). CDR3 loop: CAWTRVSGVYSYNEQFF. The CDR3 DNA sequence: TGTGCCTGGACACGGGTTTCGGGGGTATATTCCTACAATGAGCAGTTCTTC.

The chain recombines TRBV18 with TRBJ1-2, with TRBD1 as a possible D gene (6 bases). The CDR3 spans 14 residues. V lost 1 base and J lost 2, with 8 bases in between. Germline loops: CDR1 KGHSH, CDR2 LQKENI. CDR3 sequence reads: CASSPLDRNYGYTF. CDR3 sequence (DNA): TGTGCCAGCTCACCACTGGACAGAAACTATGGCTACACCTTC. The full variable domain, with the rest looked up from reference TRBV18 and TRBJ1-2, is NAGVMQNPRHLVRRRGQEARLRCSPMKGHSHVYWYRQLPEEGLKFMVYLQKENIIDESGMPKERFSAEFPKEGPSILRIQQVVRGDSAAYFCASSPLDRNYGYTFGSGTRLTVV.

V gene TRBV24-1 combines with J gene TRBJ2-7, with 10 bases aligning to TRBD2. Germline lookup yields CDR1 KGHDR and CDR2 SFDVKD. The CDR3 extends over 15 amino acids. Losses at the gene ends were 0 bases for V and 4 bases for J; bases not matched to a gene: 2. The CDR3, as DNA: TGTGCCACCAGTGATTTGGCTAGCGGGAGATACGAGCAGTACTTC. It yields the protein CATSDLASGRYEQYF.

The chain employs TRBV2 and TRBJ1-6; weak D call: TRBD1 (6 bases). This CDR3 has 14 residues. Per germline, CDR1 SNHLY and CDR2 FYNNEI. V gave up 6 bases and J gave up 7 bases, with 13 bases separating them. This CDR3 is CASSSDSPNSPLHF. As DNA, the CDR3 is TGTGCCAGCAGCTCGGACAGCCCAAATTCACCCCTCCACTTT.

This rearrangement joins TRBV2 to TRBJ2-7; D is uncertain. Germline V CDR1 and CDR2: SNHLY, FYNNEI. There are 14 residues in the CDR3. Between the trimmed V and J ends, which lost 0 bases and 0 bases, there was a span of 6 bases. CDR3 loop: CASSEAISSYEQYF. CDR3 coding DNA: TGTGCCAGCAGTGAAGCCATTAGCTCCTACGAGCAGTACTTC.

Here the CDR3 DNA reads TGTGCCAGCAGTCCTATGACAGGGAACTATGGCTACACCTTC. Protein: CASSPMTGNYGYTF. This chain uses TRBV28 with TRBJ1-2; 7 nucleotides line up with TRBD1. The CDR3 loop spans 14 amino acids. V gave up 5 bases and J gave up 2 bases; unmatched junction bases: 5. Germline V gene sequence: CDR1 MDHEN, CDR2 SYDVKM.

The chain links TRBV29-1 to TRBJ2-3; 15 nucleotides align to TRBD2. Germline loops: CDR1 SQVTM, CDR2 ANQGSEA. The CDR3 covers 16 residues. Trimming at V came to 7 bases and at J to 6 bases, leaving 11 bases not matched to a gene. The CDR3 protein is CSGLPGLAGGLDTQYF. The CDR3 region has the DNA TGCAGCGGCCTACCGGGACTAGCGGGAGGTCTGGATACGCAGTATTTT.

As concerns this clone: Other DNA sequences in this specimen translate into the identical CDR3. The chain couples TRBV18 to TRBJ1-1, with TRBD1 as a possible D gene (5 bases). The CDR3 loop spans 15 amino acids. V was cut by 1 base and J by 1 base, with 10 bases left in between. CDR1 is KGHSH and CDR2 is LQKENI in the germline V gene. The CDR3 region has the DNA TGTGCCAGCTCACCACTTGGCGGGGGGAACACTGAAGCTTTCTTT. It yields the protein CASSPLGGGNTEAFF.

The rearrangement joins TRBV30 to TRBJ2-1; 11 bases map to TRBD2. CDR1 is GTSNPN and CDR2 is SVGIG in the germline V gene (reference sequence). The CDR3 covers 15 residues. V was clipped by 3 bases and J by 7 bases; unmatched bases: 8. Written as DNA, the CDR3 is TGTGCCTGGAGCTTACTAGCGGGAGATAGAAATGAGCAGTTCTTC. Protein sequence: CAWSLLAGDRNEQFF.

The genes are TRBV18 and TRBJ2-7; 9 nucleotides line up with TRBD2. Germline CDR1 is KGHSH and CDR2 is LQKENI. Trimming cost V 0 bases and J 6 bases; bases outside gene matches: 18. The CDR3 sequence is 19 residues long. CDR3: CASSPPRIAGELRGGEQYF. In DNA form, the CDR3 reads TGTGCCAGCTCACCACCTCGAATAGCGGGAGAGTTGCGAGGCGGCGAGCAGTACTTC.